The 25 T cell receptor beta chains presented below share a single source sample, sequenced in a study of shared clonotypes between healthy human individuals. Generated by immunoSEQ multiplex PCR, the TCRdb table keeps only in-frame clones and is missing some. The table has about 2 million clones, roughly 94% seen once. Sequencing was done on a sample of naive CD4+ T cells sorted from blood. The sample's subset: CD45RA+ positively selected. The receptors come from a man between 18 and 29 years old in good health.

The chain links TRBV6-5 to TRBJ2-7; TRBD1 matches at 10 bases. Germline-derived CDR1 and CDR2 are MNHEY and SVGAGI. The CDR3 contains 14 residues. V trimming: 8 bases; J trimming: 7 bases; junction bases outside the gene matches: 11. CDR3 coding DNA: TGTGCCAGCCGGGGCGGGACAGGGGTCAGGGAGCAGTACTTC. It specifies CASRGGTGVREQYF.

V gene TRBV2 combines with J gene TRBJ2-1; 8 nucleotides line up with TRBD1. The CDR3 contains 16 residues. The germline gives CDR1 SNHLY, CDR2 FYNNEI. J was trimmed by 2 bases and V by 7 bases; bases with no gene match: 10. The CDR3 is CASTLNRGVTYNEQFF. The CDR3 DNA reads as TGTGCCAGCACCTTAAACAGGGGGGTCACCTACAATGAGCAGTTCTTC.

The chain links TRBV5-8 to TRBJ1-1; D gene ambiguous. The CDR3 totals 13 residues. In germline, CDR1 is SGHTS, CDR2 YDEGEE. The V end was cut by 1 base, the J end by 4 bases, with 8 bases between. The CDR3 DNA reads TGTGCCAGCAGCTTGACGGTGAGCACTGAAGCTTTCTTT. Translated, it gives CASSLTVSTEAFF.

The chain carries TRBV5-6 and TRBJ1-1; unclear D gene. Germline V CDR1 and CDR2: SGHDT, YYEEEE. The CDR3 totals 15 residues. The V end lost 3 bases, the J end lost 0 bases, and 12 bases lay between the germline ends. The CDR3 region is CASSSLVRMNTEAFF. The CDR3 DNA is TGTGCCAGCAGCTCCCTCGTTAGAATGAACACTGAAGCTTTCTTT.

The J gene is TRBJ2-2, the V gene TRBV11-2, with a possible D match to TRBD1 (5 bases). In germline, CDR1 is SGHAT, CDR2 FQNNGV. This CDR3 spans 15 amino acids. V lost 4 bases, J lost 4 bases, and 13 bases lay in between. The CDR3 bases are TGTGCCAGCAGCTCCCAGGGATATTCCACCGGGGAGCTGTTTTTT. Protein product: CASSSQGYSTGELFF.

CDR3 DNA: TGTGCCAGCACCGGGACAGGGTTAATCTACAATGAGCAGTTCTTC. The encoded protein is CASTGTGLIYNEQFF. This chain links TRBV30 with TRBJ2-1, with 9 bases fitting TRBD1. The V gene's germline CDR1 is GTSNPN and CDR2 SVGIG (reference sequence). The CDR3 consists of 15 residues. Trimming at V came to 8 bases and at J to 3 bases, leaving 11 bases not matched to a gene.

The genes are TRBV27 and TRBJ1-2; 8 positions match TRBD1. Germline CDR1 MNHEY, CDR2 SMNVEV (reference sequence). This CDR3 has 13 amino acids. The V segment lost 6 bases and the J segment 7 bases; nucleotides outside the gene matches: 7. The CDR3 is CASSNDRGGGYTF. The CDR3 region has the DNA TGTGCCAGCAGCAACGACAGGGGAGGTGGCTACACCTTC.

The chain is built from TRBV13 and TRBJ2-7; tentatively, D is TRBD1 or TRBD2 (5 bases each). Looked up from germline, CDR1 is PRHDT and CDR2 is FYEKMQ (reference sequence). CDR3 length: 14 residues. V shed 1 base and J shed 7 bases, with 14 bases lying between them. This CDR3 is CASSLAGTRVEQYF. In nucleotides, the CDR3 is TGTGCCAGCAGCTTAGCAGGGACCAGAGTAGAGCAGTACTTC.

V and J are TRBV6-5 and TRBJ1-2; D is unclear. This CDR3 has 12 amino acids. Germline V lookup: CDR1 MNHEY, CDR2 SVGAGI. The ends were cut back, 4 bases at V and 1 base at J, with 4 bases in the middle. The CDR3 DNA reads TGTGCCAGCAGTTCCGGTAACTATGGCTACACCTTC. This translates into CASSSGNYGYTF.

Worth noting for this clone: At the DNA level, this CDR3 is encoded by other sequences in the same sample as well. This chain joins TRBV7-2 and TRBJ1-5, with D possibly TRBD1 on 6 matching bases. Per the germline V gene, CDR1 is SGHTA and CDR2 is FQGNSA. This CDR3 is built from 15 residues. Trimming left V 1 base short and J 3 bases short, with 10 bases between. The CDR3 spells CASSLVSGVNQPQHF. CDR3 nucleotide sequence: TGTGCCAGCAGCTTAGTATCAGGGGTCAATCAGCCCCAGCATTTT.

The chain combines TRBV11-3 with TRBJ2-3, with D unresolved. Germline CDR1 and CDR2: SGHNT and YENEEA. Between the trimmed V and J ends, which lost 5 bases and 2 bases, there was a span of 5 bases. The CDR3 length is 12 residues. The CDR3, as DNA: TGTGCCAGCAGCCATTTCACAGATACGCAGTATTTT. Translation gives CASSHFTDTQYF. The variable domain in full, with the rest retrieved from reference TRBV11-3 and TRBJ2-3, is EAGVVQSPRYKIIEKKQPVAFWCNPISGHNTLYWYLQNLGQGPELLIRYENEEAVDDSQLPKDRFSAERLKGVDSTLKIQPAELGDSAVYLCASSHFTDTQYFGPGTRLTVL.

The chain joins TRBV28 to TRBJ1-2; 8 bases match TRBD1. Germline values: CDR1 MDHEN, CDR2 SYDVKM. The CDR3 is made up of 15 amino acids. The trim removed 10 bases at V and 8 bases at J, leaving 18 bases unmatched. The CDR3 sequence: CATLSWGQVKGGYTF. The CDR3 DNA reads TGTGCCACGCTTTCGTGGGGACAGGTAAAGGGCGGCTACACCTTC.

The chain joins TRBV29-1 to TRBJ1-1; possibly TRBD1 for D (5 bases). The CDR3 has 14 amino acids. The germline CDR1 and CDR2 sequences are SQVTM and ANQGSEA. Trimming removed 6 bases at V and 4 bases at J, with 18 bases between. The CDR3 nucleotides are TGCAGCGTCGCGGATCGGGGGTTGGGCACTGAAGCTTTCTTT. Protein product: CSVADRGLGTEAFF.

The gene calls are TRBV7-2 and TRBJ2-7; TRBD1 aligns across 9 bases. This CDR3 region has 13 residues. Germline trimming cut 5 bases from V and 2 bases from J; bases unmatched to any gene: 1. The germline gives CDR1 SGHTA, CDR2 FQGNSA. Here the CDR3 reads CASSRTGAYEQYF. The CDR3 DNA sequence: TGTGCCAGCAGCCGGACAGGGGCCTACGAGCAGTACTTC.

The CDR3 protein is CASSLGTSGMSYNEQFF. The CDR3 nucleotides read TGTGCCAGCAGCTTAGGGACTAGCGGGATGTCCTACAATGAGCAGTTCTTC. The chain joins TRBV11-2 to TRBJ2-1, with 12 bases aligning to TRBD2. The germline gives CDR1 SGHAT, CDR2 FQNNGV. With V trimmed by 1 base and J by 1 base, 2 bases remained unmatched. This CDR3 contains 17 residues.

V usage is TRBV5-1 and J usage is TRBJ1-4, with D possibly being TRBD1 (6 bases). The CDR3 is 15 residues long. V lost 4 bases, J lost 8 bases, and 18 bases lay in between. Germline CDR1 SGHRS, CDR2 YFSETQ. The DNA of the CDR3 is TGCGCCAGCAGCCCTATTCAGGGGAGTAGGGAAAAACTGTTTTTT. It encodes CASSPIQGSREKLFF.

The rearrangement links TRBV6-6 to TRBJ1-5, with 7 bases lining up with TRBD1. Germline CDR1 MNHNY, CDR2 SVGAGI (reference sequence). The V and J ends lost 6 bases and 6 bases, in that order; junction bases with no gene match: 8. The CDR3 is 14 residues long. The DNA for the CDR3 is TGTGCCAGCAGACGGGACAGTTCGCTTCAGCCCCAGCATTTT. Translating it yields CASRRDSSLQPQHF.

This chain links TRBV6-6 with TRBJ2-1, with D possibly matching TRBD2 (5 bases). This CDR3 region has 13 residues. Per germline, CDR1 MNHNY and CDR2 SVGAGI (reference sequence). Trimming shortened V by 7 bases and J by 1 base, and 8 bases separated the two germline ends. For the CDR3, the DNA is TGTGCCAGCAAGGCGGGTTCCTACAATGAGCAGTTCTTC. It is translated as CASKAGSYNEQFF.

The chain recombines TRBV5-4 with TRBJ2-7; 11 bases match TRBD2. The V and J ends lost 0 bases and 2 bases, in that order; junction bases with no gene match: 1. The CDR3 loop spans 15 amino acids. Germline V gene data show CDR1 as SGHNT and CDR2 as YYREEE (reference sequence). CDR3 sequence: CASSLVAGGTYEQYF. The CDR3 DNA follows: TGTGCCAGCAGCTTGGTAGCGGGAGGGACCTACGAGCAGTACTTC.

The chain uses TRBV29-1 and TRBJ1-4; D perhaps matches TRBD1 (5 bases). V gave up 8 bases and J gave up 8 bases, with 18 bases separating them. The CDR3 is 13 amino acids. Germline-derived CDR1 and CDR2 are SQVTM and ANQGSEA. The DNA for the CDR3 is TGCAGCTGTGGGGGAGCAGGAGGCGAAAAACTGTTTTTT. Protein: CSCGGAGGEKLFF.

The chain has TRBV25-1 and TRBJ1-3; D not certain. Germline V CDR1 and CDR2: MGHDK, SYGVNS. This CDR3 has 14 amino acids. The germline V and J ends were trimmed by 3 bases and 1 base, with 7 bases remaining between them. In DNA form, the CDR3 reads TGTGCCAGCAGTGAGTCCGGATCTGGAAACACCATATATTTT. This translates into CASSESGSGNTIYF.

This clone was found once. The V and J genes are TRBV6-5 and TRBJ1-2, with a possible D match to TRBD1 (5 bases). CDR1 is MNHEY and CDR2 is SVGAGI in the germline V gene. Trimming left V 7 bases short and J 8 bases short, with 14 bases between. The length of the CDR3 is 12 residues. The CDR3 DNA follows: TGTGCCAGCACCAGCACAGGAGGCGGCTACACCTTC. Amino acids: CASTSTGGGYTF.

The CDR3 region is CASSPGYAGELFF. Here the CDR3 DNA reads TGCGCCAGCAGCCCGGGGTACGCCGGGGAGCTGTTTTTT. The chain uses TRBV5-1 and TRBJ2-2, with TRBD2 as a possible D gene (5 bases). V was clipped by 4 bases and J by 6 bases, with 10 bases between them. Germline CDR1 SGHRS, CDR2 YFSETQ. CDR3 length: 13 amino acids.

The CDR3 sequence: CASSYYAWNTQYF. The CDR3 DNA reads TGTGCCAGCAGTTACTATGCCTGGAATACGCAGTATTTT. The J gene is TRBJ2-3, the V gene TRBV6-5; no definite D call. The germline V gene has CDR1 MNHEY and CDR2 SVGAGI. Trimming removed 1 base at V and 7 bases at J, with 9 bases between. The CDR3 totals 13 residues.

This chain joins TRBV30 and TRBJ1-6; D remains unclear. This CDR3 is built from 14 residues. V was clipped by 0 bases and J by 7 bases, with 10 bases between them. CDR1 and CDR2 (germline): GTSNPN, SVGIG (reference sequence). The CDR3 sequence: CAWSVLPTNSPLHF. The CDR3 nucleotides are TGTGCCTGGAGTGTACTCCCGACAAATTCACCCCTCCACTTT.